This section outlines one T cell receptor beta chain sequence together with its context. No antigen is known for it. Base qualities were left out, and no much larger clone turns up one base away. This sample was included in a study of blood T cell repertoires in COVID-19 (dated by TCRdb to the early 2020s). For the study in its entirety: Samples covering the acute and convalescent phases of COVID-19 were provided by collaborators in the United States, Italy and Spain. The prospective study material was composed of cDNA or gDNA derived from T cells, B-cell-depleted T cells, or PBMCs. Subjects who had been exposed to COVID-19, were actively infected with it, or had recovered from it provided the deeply sampled blood TCRbeta repertoires that made up the dataset. The repertoires were released in a freely available public database meant as a resource for research on the immune response to SARS-CoV-2. Samples came from the ongoing ImmuneRACE study (first 160 participants) plus 1,254 subjects from 6 global collaborators. The sample metadata nearly always contained a de-identified subject ID, COVID-19 status, age in years and sex. Where available, HLA class I and class II types were obtained from metadata supplied by the sample provider rather than from assay-based typing.

TCRbeta CDR3 regions were amplified from genomic DNA using the immunoSEQ Assay, a bias-controlled multiplex PCR. Per the source publication's procedure: Nucleated cell counts per sample were estimated from amplification of reference gene primers within the assay. To quantify the absolute abundance of each unique TCRbeta CDR3 rearrangement, sequence reads were collapsed and filtered. For each sample, productive Simpson clonality was calculated as the square root of Simpson's diversity index over productive rearrangements. Here the immuneACCESS table is served through TCRdb, limited to in-frame sequences with V and J called. Missing clones are a known gap in these copies; in checked studies unresolved V genes cover under half, and the rest lacks a known reason. For V, J and clone size, that table is used; D and trimming come from the DNA. The sample includes some 500,000 clones, with approximately 87% observed a single time. The ten largest clones represent 1.5% to 2% of the sample.

In the prospective study, participants were about 18 to 100 years old, resided in about two dozen geographic areas of the United States, and were enrolled through a virtual design. To assign participants to cohorts, the prospective study relied on clinical history that participants themselves reported in a screening survey and a study questionnaire. Recovered participants in ImmuneRACE Cohort 3 were defined by two consecutive negative NP/OP PCR tests, clearance by a healthcare professional, or resolution of symptoms. Mobile phlebotomists in the prospective study collected whole blood, serum and a nasopharyngeal or oropharyngeal swab from every participant. Participants in the prospective study had the option to provide additional blood draws and questionnaires over a 2-month period. Before DNA extraction, blood samples from the prospective study were shipped at room temperature or frozen. Paper-wide results and their limitations: Clinical and demographic metadata were provided uncurated, with the amount varying by source and participant.

The TCR was taken from a woman aged 40 to 49 who had recovered from COVID-19. Material: PBMCs or T cells enriched from blood (not recorded which).

The CDR3 protein: CASSAGTVDGYTF. The DNA reads TGTGCCAGCAGCGCAGGGACAGTAGACGGCTACACCTTC. This chain is built from TRBV7-9 and TRBJ1-2; 7 of the junction bases match TRBD1. The CDR1 and CDR2 encoded by the germline V gene (reference sequence) are SEHNR and FQNEAQ. V lost 5 bases and J lost 8 bases, and the count of bases not matched to a germline gene is 8. The CDR3 contains 13 residues, cysteine and phenylalanine counted. Only CDR3 DNA remains: 39 bases, in frame from the first base.